The rows below give T cell receptor beta chains drawn from one sample of a study of cytomegalovirus exposure and HLA in healthy donors. Using immunoSEQ multiplex PCR, the repertoire was profiled, and TCRdb retains in-frame clones only, with some absent. Of more than 95,000 clones in the sample, 60% to 85% were seen once. Material for sequencing was PBMCs. The receptors were gathered from a man between 50 and 59 years old in good health and CMV-seropositive. Each CDR3 is given with its conserved first and last residue. The D gene is left open where the match is weak. The size field is filled for only some rows; it gives once, few, many or a size class.

V gene	J gene	D gene	clone size	CDR3 DNA	CDR3 protein
TRBV6-6	TRBJ2-7	TRBD1	-	TGTGCCAGCAGTACTGCAGGGGGCTACGAGCAGTACTTC	CASSTAGGYEQYF
TRBV7-9	TRBJ2-3	TRBD2	few	TGTGCCAGCAGCTTAGACGGTAGCGGGAGACAACTCACAGATACGCAGTATTTT	CASSLDGSGRQLTDTQYF
TRBV4-1	TRBJ2-2	TRBD1	few	TGCGCCAGCAGCCAAGGACAGGGGGCGGCCGGGGAGCTGTTTTTT	CASSQGQGAAGELFF
TRBV19	TRBJ2-5	-	-	TGTGCCACCCGAGACAGGCAAGAGACCCAGTACTTC	CATRDRQETQYF
TRBV29-1	TRBJ1-4	TRBD1	-	TGCAGCGTTGATCCGACAGGGGTGGGTGAAAAACTGTTTTTT	CSVDPTGVGEKLFF
TRBV28	TRBJ2-7	-	-	TGTGCCAGCAGTCCCCTGTACGAGCAGTACTTC	CASSPLYEQYF
TRBV7-5	TRBJ1-5	-	-	TGTGCCAGAAGCTTTCGTCCGAGCAATCAGCCCCAGCATTTT	CARSFRPSNQPQHF
TRBV7-9	TRBJ2-2	TRBD2	once	TGTGCCAGCAGCCCCAGGACTAGCTGGGACACCGGGGAGCTGTTTTTT	CASSPRTSWDTGELFF
TRBV28	TRBJ1-5	-	-	TGTGCCAGCAGTTTACCCGGGAATAGCAATCAGCCCCAGCATTTT	CASSLPGNSNQPQHF
TRBV7-3	TRBJ2-2	-	few	TGTGCCAGCAGCTTATCTGCGGCGGGCACCGGGGAGCTGTTTTTT	CASSLSAAGTGELFF
TRBV7-8	TRBJ2-5	TRBD2	few	TGTGCCAGCAGCCCACCGCTAAGACTAGCGGGAGGGCAAGAGACCCAGTACTTC	CASSPPLRLAGGQETQYF
TRBV6-1	TRBJ2-2	-	-	TGTGCCAGCAGTGACCCGACAGATGCGAACACCGGGGAGCTGTTTTTT	CASSDPTDANTGELFF
TRBV5-1	TRBJ1-1	TRBD1	-	TGCGCCAGCAGCTTGGGAGGGGGCCCGAACACTGAAGCTTTCTTT	CASSLGGGPNTEAFF
TRBV7-3	TRBJ2-1	TRBD1	-	TGTGCCAGCAGCTTAGCCGGGACAGGGGGCGGGAATGAGCAGTTCTTC	CASSLAGTGGGNEQFF
TRBV9	TRBJ2-7	TRBD2	-	TGTGCCAGCAGCGTGATGAGCGGGAGCTCCTACGAGCAGTACTTC	CASSVMSGSSYEQYF
TRBV6-4	TRBJ1-6	-	-	TGTGCCAGCAGTGAAGGGGATAATTCACCCCTCCACTTT	CASSEGDNSPLHF
TRBV6-5	TRBJ2-7	-	-	TGTGCCAGCAGTTCAGGGGTCCACGAGCAGTACTTC	CASSSGVHEQYF
TRBV30	TRBJ2-3	TRBD2	-	TGTGCCAGTGGGGGGACTAGCGGGAGGGCGCGCACAGATACGCAGTATTTT	CASGGTSGRARTDTQYF
TRBV28	TRBJ1-5	TRBD1	few	TGTGCCAGCAGAACCCCGGGACAGGGGATGGTCAATCAGCCCCAGCATTTT	CASRTPGQGMVNQPQHF
TRBV14	TRBJ2-3	-	-	TGTGCCAGCAGGTTGGCAGGGGAGAATCGGGGGCAGTATTTT	CASRLAGENRGQYF
TRBV19	TRBJ2-4	TRBD1	-	TGTGCCAGTAGTCTACAGGGGCTGCTACTAGCCAAAAACATTCAGTACTTC	CASSLQGLLLAKNIQYF
TRBV5-1	TRBJ1-5	TRBD1	-	TGCGCCAGCAGTTCCGGGACAGGGGATAGCAATCAGCCCCAGCATTTT	CASSSGTGDSNQPQHF
TRBV5-1	TRBJ1-2	TRBD1	-	TGCGCCAGCAGCTTGGGGTCGACAGGGGGCACCTATGGCTACACCTTC	CASSLGSTGGTYGYTF
TRBV28	TRBJ2-1	-	-	TGTGCCAGCAGTAGCGACAGGTTACATGAGCAGTTCTTC	CASSSDRLHEQFF
TRBV29-1	TRBJ1-1	TRBD1	once	TGCAGCGTTGGGGACAGTTACACTGAAGCTTTCTTT	CSVGDSYTEAFF
TRBV15	TRBJ2-7	-	-	TGTGCCACCAGCAGAGACAGGGGTTCCCGCGAGCAGTACTTC	CATSRDRGSREQYF
TRBV27	TRBJ2-2	TRBD2	few	TGTGCCAGCAGTTCGACTAGCGGGAGCGGGGAGCTGTTTTTT	CASSSTSGSGELFF
TRBV11-2	TRBJ1-3	-	-	TGTGCCAGCAGCTCCACCCGACACTCTGGAAACACCATATATTTT	CASSSTRHSGNTIYF
TRBV29-1	TRBJ2-2	TRBD2	-	TGCAGCGTGGGGGGACTAGCCCACACCGGGGAGCTGTTTTTT	CSVGGLAHTGELFF
TRBV5-4	TRBJ2-7	-	few	TGTGCCAGCAGCTCCCGGGGTGGCCCAGACTACGAGCAGTACTTC	CASSSRGGPDYEQYF
TRBV6-1	TRBJ2-2	TRBD1	-	TGTGCCAGTACGGACAGGGAGGCCGGGGAGCTGTTTTTT	CASTDREAGELFF
TRBV28	TRBJ2-1	TRBD1	-	TGTGCCAGCATTCGCCCGGGACAGGGAAAGTTTGAGCAGTTCTTC	CASIRPGQGKFEQFF
TRBV11-1	TRBJ2-7	-	-	TGTGCCAGCAGCCTAGGGGCCTCCTACGAGCAGTACTTC	CASSLGASYEQYF
TRBV5-6	TRBJ2-4	-	once	TGTGCCAGCAGCTTGGGACTAGCCAAAAACATTCAGTACTTC	CASSLGLAKNIQYF
TRBV11-3	TRBJ2-2	-	once	TGTGCCAGCAGCTCGGGAGTCCCAGGCACCGGGGAGCTGTTTTTT	CASSSGVPGTGELFF
TRBV19	TRBJ2-7	TRBD1	-	TGTGCCAGTGGAGCACAGGGGCAAGGCGGTTCCTACGAGCAGTACTTC	CASGAQGQGGSYEQYF
TRBV11-2	TRBJ1-3	TRBD1	-	TGTGCCAGCAGAGGGACAGGGGGCCTTTTCTCTGGAAACACCATATATTTT	CASRGTGGLFSGNTIYF
TRBV6-1	TRBJ1-2	-	-	TGTGCCAGCACCCTGAGGGTCTACAGTTCCTATGGCTACACCTTC	CASTLRVYSSYGYTF
TRBV9	TRBJ2-1	TRBD2	-	TGTGCCAGCAGTGAGGGGACTAGCGGGACCTACAATGAGCAGTTCTTC	CASSEGTSGTYNEQFF
TRBV4-2	TRBJ2-2	-	-	TGTGCCAGCAGCCAGGACAGAAACACCGGGGAGCTGTTTTTT	CASSQDRNTGELFF
TRBV14	TRBJ1-1	-	-	TGTGCCAGCAGCACGAACAGGTACACTGAAGCTTTCTTT	CASSTNRYTEAFF
TRBV27	TRBJ1-5	-	-	TGTGCCAGCAGTCTAGCCCTCAATCAGCCCCAGCATTTT	CASSLALNQPQHF
TRBV28	TRBJ2-7	-	-	TGTGCCAGCAGTTTGCGACTCTACGAGCAGTACTTC	CASSLRLYEQYF
TRBV30	TRBJ2-7	TRBD2	-	TGTGCCTGGAGTGTACTCCCGGGGGGGGAGCAGTACTTC	CAWSVLPGGEQYF
TRBV29-1	TRBJ1-1	-	-	TGCAGCGTTCTTGGGCAGGGGCGACTGAACACTGAAGCTTTCTTT	CSVLGQGRLNTEAFF
TRBV6-5	TRBJ2-1	TRBD1	few	TGTGCCAGCAGTAGGACAGGGGAGCATGAGCAGTTCTTC	CASSRTGEHEQFF
TRBV28	TRBJ2-1	-	-	TGTGCCAGCAGTTTAGGACAATCAAACAATGAGCAGTTCTTC	CASSLGQSNNEQFF
TRBV7-9	TRBJ1-1	TRBD1	-	TGTGCCAGCAGCAAACCAGGGGGCAACACTGAAGCTTTCTTT	CASSKPGGNTEAFF
TRBV14	TRBJ2-1	-	-	TGTGCCAGCAGCCAAGGACTTCTCGTGCAGTTCTTC	CASSQGLLVQFF
TRBV28	TRBJ2-7	-	-	TGTGCCAGCAGCACTTCGGTCCACGAGCAGTACTTC	CASSTSVHEQYF
TRBV4-1	TRBJ2-1	-	-	TGCGCCAGCAGCCAAGTTAATTCCCGACACTCCTACAATGAGCAGTTCTTC	CASSQVNSRHSYNEQFF